This TCR beta chain is drawn from a study of T cell changes during pregnancy in multiple sclerosis. Germline V gives CDR1 MRHNA, CDR2 SNTAGT. V was clipped by 3 bases and J by 3 bases, with 8 bases between them. The CDR3 loop spans 13 amino acids. Sequenced by immunoSEQ multiplex PCR; TCRdb stores in-frame clones only, minus some. Found here are around 60,000 clones, about 90% of them singletons; the top ten hold roughly 0.48%. The J gene is TRBJ1-1, the V gene TRBV6-4; D gene unclear. The TCR originated in a female donor in good health, enrolled as a control in a pregnancy study. Specimen: CD4+ T cells from peripheral blood mononuclear cells, collected after pregnancy. CDR3 protein: CASSEQTDTEAFF. The CDR3 nucleotides are TGTGCCAGCAGTGAACAGACGGACACTGAAGCTTTCTTT.